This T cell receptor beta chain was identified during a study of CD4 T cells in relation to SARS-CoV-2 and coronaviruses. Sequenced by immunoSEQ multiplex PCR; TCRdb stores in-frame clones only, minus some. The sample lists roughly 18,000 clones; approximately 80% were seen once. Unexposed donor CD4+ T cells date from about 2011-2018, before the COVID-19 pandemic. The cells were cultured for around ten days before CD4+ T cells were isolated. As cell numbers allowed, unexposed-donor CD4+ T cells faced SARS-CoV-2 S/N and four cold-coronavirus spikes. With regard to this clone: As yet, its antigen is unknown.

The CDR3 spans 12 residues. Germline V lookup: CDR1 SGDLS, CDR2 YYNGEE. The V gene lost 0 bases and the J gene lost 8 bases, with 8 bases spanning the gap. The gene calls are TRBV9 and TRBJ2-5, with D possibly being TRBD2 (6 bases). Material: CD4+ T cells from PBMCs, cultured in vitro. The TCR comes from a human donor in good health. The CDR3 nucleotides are TGTGCCAGCAGCGTAGTGGGGGGAACCCAGTACTTC. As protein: CASSVVGGTQYF.